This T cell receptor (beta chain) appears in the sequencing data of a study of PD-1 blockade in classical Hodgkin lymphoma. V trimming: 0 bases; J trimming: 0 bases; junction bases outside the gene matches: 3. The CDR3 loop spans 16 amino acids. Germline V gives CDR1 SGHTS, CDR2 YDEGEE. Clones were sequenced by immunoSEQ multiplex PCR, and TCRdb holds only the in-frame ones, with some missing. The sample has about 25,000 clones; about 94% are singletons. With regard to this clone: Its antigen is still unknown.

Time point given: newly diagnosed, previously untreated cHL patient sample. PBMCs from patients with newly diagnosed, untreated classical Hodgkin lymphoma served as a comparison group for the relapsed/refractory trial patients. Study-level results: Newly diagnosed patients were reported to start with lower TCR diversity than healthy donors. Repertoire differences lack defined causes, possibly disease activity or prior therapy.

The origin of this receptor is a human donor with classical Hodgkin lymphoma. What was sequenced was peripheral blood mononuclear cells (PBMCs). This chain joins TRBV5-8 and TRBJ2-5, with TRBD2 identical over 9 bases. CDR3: CASSLDSGRHQETQYF. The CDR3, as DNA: TGTGCCAGCAGCTTGGATAGCGGGAGACACCAAGAGACCCAGTACTTC.